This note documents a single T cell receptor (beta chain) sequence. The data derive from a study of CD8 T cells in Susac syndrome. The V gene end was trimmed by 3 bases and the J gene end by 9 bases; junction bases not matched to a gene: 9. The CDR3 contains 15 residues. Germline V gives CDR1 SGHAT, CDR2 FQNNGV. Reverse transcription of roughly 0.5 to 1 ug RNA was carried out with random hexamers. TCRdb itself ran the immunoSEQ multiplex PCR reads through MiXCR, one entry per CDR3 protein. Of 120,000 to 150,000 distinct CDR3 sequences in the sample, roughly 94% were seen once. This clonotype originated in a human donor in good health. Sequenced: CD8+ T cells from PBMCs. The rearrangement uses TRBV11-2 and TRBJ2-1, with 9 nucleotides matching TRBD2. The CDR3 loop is CASSFSLAGSGEQFF. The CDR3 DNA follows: TGTGCCAGCAGCTTCTCGCTAGCGGGATCGGGTGAGCAGTTCTTC.